The entry that follows covers one TCR beta chain sequence. Germline V gene data show CDR1 as SGHDT and CDR2 as YYEEEE. CDR3 length: 15 residues. V lost 1 base to trimming and J lost 7 bases; unmatched junction nucleotides: 3. The sorted Tregs were CD4+CD25+CD127-/low cells. After constant-region reverse-primer amplification, full-length variable regions underwent semi-nested PCR with Nested Universal Primer A. In TCRdb, the 5' RACE reads were re-called with MiXCR into one record per CDR3 protein. The table includes about 9,000 distinct CDR3 sequences, under 50% detected once. The TCR sequence derives from a female donor with breast cancer. The genes are TRBV5-6 and TRBJ2-1; the match to TRBD2 covers 12 bases. Sequences were obtained from Tregs sorted from a lymph node. Written as DNA, the CDR3 is TGTGCCAGCAGCTTGTTGACTAGCGGGAGTAATGAGCAGTTCTTC. This codes for CASSLLTSGSNEQFF.